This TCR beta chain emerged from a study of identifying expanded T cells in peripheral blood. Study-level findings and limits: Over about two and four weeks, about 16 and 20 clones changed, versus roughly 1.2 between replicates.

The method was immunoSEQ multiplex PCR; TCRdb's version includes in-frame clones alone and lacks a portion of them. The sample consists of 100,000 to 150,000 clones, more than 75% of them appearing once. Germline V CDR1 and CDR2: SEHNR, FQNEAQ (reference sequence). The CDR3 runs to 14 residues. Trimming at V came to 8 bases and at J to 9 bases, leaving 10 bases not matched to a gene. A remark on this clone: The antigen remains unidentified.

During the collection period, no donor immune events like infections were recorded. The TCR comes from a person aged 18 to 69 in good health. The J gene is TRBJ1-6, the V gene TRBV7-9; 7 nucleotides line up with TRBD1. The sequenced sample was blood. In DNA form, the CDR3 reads TGTGCCAGCTCCTTTGGGACAGAGGGTTCACCCCTCCACTTT. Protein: CASSFGTEGSPLHF. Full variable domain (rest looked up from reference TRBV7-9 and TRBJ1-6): DTGVSQNPRHKITKRGQNVTFRCDPISEHNRLYWYRQTLGQGPEFLTYFQNEAQLEKSRLLSDRFSAERPKGSFSTLEIQRTEQGDSAMYLCASSFGTEGSPLHFGNGTRLTVT.